Below, 5 T cell receptor beta chains from the same sample are listed, as sequenced in a study of T cells in Graves' hyperthyroidism and ophthalmopathy. From RNA transcripts, TCR beta CDR3 regions were amplified. TCR CDR3 regions were first amplified by RT-PCR with HTBI primers. Each CDR3 protein gets one entry after TCRdb re-called the multiplex PCR reads with MiXCR. The sample records a few hundred thousand distinct CDR3 sequences, under 25% being singletons. Sequences were obtained from blood. The source of these receptors is a man between 18 and 35 years old with Graves' hyperthyroidism.

The rearrangement links TRBV2 to TRBJ2-7; D is ambiguous. The CDR3 loop spans 11 amino acids. Germline V gene data show CDR1 as SNHLY and CDR2 as FYNNEI. V shed 9 bases and J shed 1 base, with 7 bases lying between them. CDR3 residues: CASTISYEQYF. CDR3 DNA: TGTGCCAGTACCATTTCCTACGAGCAGTACTTC.

The V gene is TRBV6-5, the J gene TRBJ2-5; TRBD1 matches 7 bases. This CDR3 is built from 14 residues. V was clipped by 3 bases and J by 2 bases; unmatched bases: 3. Germline V gene data show CDR1 as MNHEY and CDR2 as SVGAGI. The CDR3 coding sequence is TGTGCCAGCAGTTATGGGACAGAACAAGAGACCCAGTACTTC. Its translation is CASSYGTEQETQYF.

This clonotype has a count of ten or more. The J gene is TRBJ1-2, the V gene TRBV28; TRBD1 matches 8 bases. Germline lookup yields CDR1 MDHEN and CDR2 SYDVKM. V shed 4 bases, J shed 2 bases, and the junction held 9 bases outside the gene matches. This CDR3 is built from 16 residues. The CDR3 protein is CASSSPGGPWNYGYTF. The CDR3 DNA is TGTGCCAGCAGTTCCCCAGGGGGCCCCTGGAACTATGGCTACACCTTC.

This clonotype has a handful of counts. This rearrangement joins TRBV12-3 or TRBV12-4 to TRBJ2-2, with 8 bases aligning to TRBD1. The J segment lost 2 bases and the V segment lost 2 bases, leaving 13 bases of the junction unmatched. The CDR3 is made up of 19 amino acids. CDR3 DNA sequence: TGTGCCAGCAGTTTATCACCCCACCCGACAGGGGCCAACACCGGGGAGCTGTTTTTT. Translating it yields CASSLSPHPTGANTGELFF.

This clonotype was counted between two and nine times. The CDR3 DNA follows: TGCAGTGCTCCTGGACCGAACCAAGAGACCCAGTACTTC. Translated: CSAPGPNQETQYF. The V call is TRBV20-1, the J call TRBJ2-5, with D uncertain. Trimming cost V 5 bases and J 0 bases, with 10 bases left between them. The germline gives CDR1 DFQATT, CDR2 SNEGSKA (reference sequence). CDR3 length: 13 amino acids.